This is a list of T cell receptor beta chains from one sample in a study of T cell repertoires in aging, cancer and after chemotherapy. TCRdb ran MiXCR on the multiplex PCR reads and lists one entry per CDR3 protein. The data show about 2,000 distinct CDR3 sequences, around 31% seen once. Input material: blood. The receptors stem from a human donor in good health. Both conserved end residues are part of each CDR3. A D gene is named only where the DNA matches it firmly. The size entry is marked missing in some rows and otherwise reads once, few, many or a size class.

cdr3_length,d_call,j_call,v_call,clone_size,cdr3_nt,cdr3_aa
15,NA,TRBJ2-1,TRBV11-2,NA,TGTGCCAGCAGCTTAACGGGCCTCCGTGACAATGAGCAGTTCTTC,CASSLTGLRDNEQFF
14,TRBD1,TRBJ2-2,TRBV5-3,NA,TGTGCCAGCAGGGCCGACAGGGGGACCGGGGAGCTGTTTTTT,CASRADRGTGELFF
14,NA,TRBJ2-7,TRBV27,NA,TGTGCCAGCAGTTTATCGCTACAGCCCTACGAGCAGTACTTC,CASSLSLQPYEQYF
14,TRBD1,TRBJ2-1,TRBV12-3/TRBV12-4,NA,TGTGCCAGCAGAATGACAGGGTCCCACAATGAGCAGTTCTTC,CASRMTGSHNEQFF
19,TRBD2,TRBJ2-3,TRBV6-5,NA,TGTGCCAGCACCACAGGGAGACTAGCGGGAGGTGTGGGCACAGATACGCAGTATTTT,CASTTGRLAGGVGTDTQYF
15,TRBD2,TRBJ2-1,TRBV30,medium-sized,TGTGCCTGGACCAGAGGACTAGCGGGAAGGTATGAGCAGTTCTTC,CAWTRGLAGRYEQFF
12,NA,TRBJ2-1,TRBV9,NA,TGTGCCAGCAGCGAAAATACGAATGAGCAGTTCTTC,CASSENTNEQFF
16,TRBD2,TRBJ2-1,TRBV28,once,TGTGCCAGCAGCGGACCGGGACTAGCGGGAGGCGGCGAGCAGTTCTTC,CASSGPGLAGGGEQFF
11,NA,TRBJ2-5,TRBV6-2/TRBV6-3,few,TGTGCCAGCAGTTATTCGGAGACCCAGTACTTC,CASSYSETQYF
14,NA,TRBJ1-2,TRBV6-2/TRBV6-3,NA,TGTGCCAGCACCTTAGGACAGCAACCTCAGGGCTACACCTTC,CASTLGQQPQGYTF
14,TRBD1,TRBJ2-1,TRBV20-1,NA,TGCAGTGCTAGTGGGGACAGGGGGGGGAATGAGCAGTTCTTC,CSASGDRGGNEQFF
14,NA,TRBJ1-5,TRBV15,NA,TGTGCCACCAGCAGAGATAACGGGGGCCAGCCCCAGCATTTT,CATSRDNGGQPQHF
17,NA,TRBJ2-1,TRBV14,NA,TGTGCCAGCAGCCGCCCCTTCCGGGGGGCGTCCTACAATGAGCAGTTCTTC,CASSRPFRGASYNEQFF
17,NA,TRBJ1-1,TRBV6-5,NA,TGTGCCAGCAGTCCCCCGGGGGCGGCAGGCTGGAAGACTGAAGCTTTCTTT,CASSPPGAAGWKTEAFF
12,NA,TRBJ2-7,TRBV6-5,large,TGTGCCAAGCCAAGACAGTCCTACGAGCAGTACTTC,CAKPRQSYEQYF
12,NA,TRBJ2-3,TRBV30,large,TGTGCCGGGACGAAGCGGTTCTCAAAAGGGTATTTT,CAGTKRFSKGYF
15,NA,TRBJ1-2,TRBV20-1,few,TGCAGTGCTAGAGAAGGAGGTGGCAGGGACTATGGCTACACCTTC,CSAREGGGRDYGYTF
14,TRBD2,TRBJ2-1,TRBV6-4,NA,TGTGCCAGCAGTGTCGAGCGGGGGGACAATGAGCAGTTCTTC,CASSVERGDNEQFF
12,NA,TRBJ1-2,TRBV6-6,few,TGTGCCAGCAGTGGGACTAGCTATGGCTACACCTTC,CASSGTSYGYTF
14,TRBD2,TRBJ2-2,TRBV6-1,medium-sized,TGTGCCAGCAGTGAAGGGACTAGCACCGGGGAGCTGTTTTTT,CASSEGTSTGELFF
16,TRBD1,TRBJ2-7,TRBV20-1,NA,TGCAGTGCTACCCCCCCGGGACAGGGGGTATCCTACGAGCAGTACTTC,CSATPPGQGVSYEQYF
17,TRBD1,TRBJ1-5,TRBV24-1,large,TGTGCCACCAGTGAGGGACAGGGGTTGAGAAGCAATCAGCCCCAGCATTTT,CATSEGQGLRSNQPQHF
13,TRBD1,TRBJ1-1,TRBV29-1,NA,TGCAGCGTTGACGAGACAGGGGACACTGAAGCTTTCTTT,CSVDETGDTEAFF
19,TRBD2,TRBJ2-3,TRBV6-2/TRBV6-3,NA,TGTGCCAGCTCCAAAGGGAGACTAGCGGGAGGTGTGTGCACAGATACGCAGTATTTT,CASSKGRLAGGVCTDTQYF
15,NA,TRBJ2-7,TRBV6-5,NA,NA,CASSTSAGTKYEQYF
17,TRBD2,TRBJ2-1,TRBV5-4,medium-sized,TGTGCCAGCAGCCTGACTAGCGGGAGTCGAATTTACAATGAGCAGTTCTTC,CASSLTSGSRIYNEQFF
13,NA,TRBJ1-1,TRBV6-5,NA,TGTGCCAGCAGTTACCGGGGGGACCCTGAAGCTTTCTTT,CASSYRGDPEAFF
16,NA,TRBJ1-5,TRBV30,NA,TGTGCCTGGAGTGATTTTAGTTTGCATAAGGATCAGCCCCAGCATTTT,CAWSDFSLHKDQPQHF
14,NA,TRBJ1-6,TRBV30,NA,TGTGCCTGGCAACCATGGGGCTATAATTCACCCCTCCACTTT,CAWQPWGYNSPLHF
12,NA,TRBJ2-2,TRBV6-5,medium-sized,TGTGCCAGCAGTTCAAGCACCGGGGAGCTGTTTTTT,CASSSSTGELFF
13,TRBD2,TRBJ2-7,TRBV28,NA,TGTGCCACTAGTAGCGGGAGACCCTACGAGCAGTACTTC,CATSSGRPYEQYF
14,NA,TRBJ2-3,TRBV6-2/TRBV6-3,NA,TGTGCCAGCAGTTACGGGACTTTCACAGATACGCAGTATTTT,CASSYGTFTDTQYF
15,TRBD1,TRBJ2-7,TRBV20-1,NA,TGCAGTGCAAGAGCACAGGGGATGAATTCCTACGAGCAGTACTTC,CSARAQGMNSYEQYF
13,NA,TRBJ2-2,TRBV12-3/TRBV12-4,NA,TGTGCCAGCAGATCCGACTACACCGGGGAGCTGTTTTTT,CASRSDYTGELFF
14,TRBD2,TRBJ2-2,TRBV7-2,NA,TGTGCCAGCACTAGACTAGCGATGGGCGGGGAGCTGTTTTTT,CASTRLAMGGELFF
15,NA,TRBJ1-3,TRBV7-2,NA,TGTGCCAGCAGCTTAGTTGCAGAACCTGGAAACACCATATATTTT,CASSLVAEPGNTIYF
15,TRBD2,TRBJ2-1,TRBV14,NA,TGTGCCAGCAGCCAACCCCTAGCGGGGGTTCGAGAGCAGTTCTTC,CASSQPLAGVREQFF
15,NA,TRBJ1-5,TRBV24-1,NA,TGTGCCACCAGCCCGCATGGCCTTAGCAATCAGCCCCAGCATTTT,CATSPHGLSNQPQHF